This T cell receptor beta chain was sequenced for a study of TIL therapy for anti-PD-1-resistant metastatic lung cancer. Looking at the study overall: Progressing patients received lymphodepletion, expanded TIL infusion and IL-2. Tumors carried a median about 1.5 non-synonymous mutations per megabase.

The immunoSEQ assay was v3. Sequencing depth was approximately 2 million read pairs for survey level, about 5-6 million for deep. Using immunoSEQ multiplex PCR, the repertoire was profiled, and TCRdb retains in-frame clones only, with some absent. The data contain tens of thousands of clones, approximately 70% of them seen just once; the ten biggest clones take up nearly 2%. Trimming took 3 bases from V and 2 from J, leaving 13 bases between them. There are 15 residues in the CDR3. Germline V gene data show CDR1 as SGHRS and CDR2 as YFSETQ. Time point specified: pre-treatment sample, taken before nivolumab and TIL therapy. Patients were adults with stage 4 NSCLC.

The TCR originated in a person aged 25 to 85 with non-small cell lung cancer. The chain joins TRBV5-1 to TRBJ2-3, with a weak D call TRBD1 (5 bases). Sequenced material: blood, taken at baseline. CDR3 in amino acids: CASSWSDTITDTQYF. For the CDR3, the DNA is TGCGCCAGCAGCTGGTCGGACACAATCACAGATACGCAGTATTTT.